One and the same sample provided the 19 T cell receptor beta chains below, sequenced in a study of OX40 agonist ivuxolimab in advanced cancers. Libraries were prepared by immunoSEQ multiplex PCR; TCRdb keeps only in-frame clonotypes and omits some of them. Of some 99,000 clones listed, around 94% are singletons. This material consisted of CD4+ or CD8+ T cells sorted from blood, taken in a trial of the OX40 agonist ivuxolimab. The receptors stem from an adult with an advanced solid tumor such as melanoma, head and neck, liver or kidney cancer.

This clone has just a few counts. The chain couples TRBV7-9 to TRBJ1-6; D unclear. Germline V gene sequence: CDR1 SEHNR, CDR2 FQNEAQ (reference sequence). The CDR3 is 12 amino acids. Between the trimmed V and J ends, which lost 5 bases and 7 bases, there was a span of 6 bases. The CDR3 protein is CASSRRNSPLHF. The CDR3 DNA sequence: TGTGCCAGCAGCCGTCGAAATTCACCCCTCCACTTT.

This sequence joins TRBV7-9 and TRBJ2-7; D is possibly TRBD1 (5 bases). V was cut by 7 bases and J by 4 bases, with 17 bases left in between. The CDR3 covers 14 residues. In germline, CDR1 is SEHNR, CDR2 FQNEAQ (reference sequence). The CDR3 nucleotides read TGTGCCAGCACCCCCCTGGGGCCCGGGTACGAGCAGTACTTC. As protein: CASTPLGPGYEQYF.

The gene calls are TRBV5-6 and TRBJ2-5; D is possibly TRBD1 (6 bases). The ends were cut back, 4 bases at V and 5 bases at J, with 24 bases in the middle. This CDR3 is built from 17 residues. Germline CDR1 reads SGHDT; CDR2 reads YYEEEE. Written as DNA, the CDR3 is TGTGCCAGCAGCCTGGTAAGGGACACCGCCCTGGGGGAGACCCAGTACTTC. Its protein is CASSLVRDTALGETQYF.

This chain connects TRBV7-9 to TRBJ2-6; unclear D gene. V dropped 4 bases and J dropped 7 bases, with 8 bases sitting between them. The CDR3 contains 13 residues. Germline lookup yields CDR1 SEHNR and CDR2 FQNEAQ (reference sequence). As DNA, the CDR3 is TGTGCCAGCAGCTCCCCCTTAGCCAACGTCCTGACTTTC. This codes for CASSSPLANVLTF. Drawing the rest from reference TRBV7-9 and TRBJ2-6, the complete variable domain is DTGVSQNPRHKITKRGQNVTFRCDPISEHNRLYWYRQTLGQGPEFLTYFQNEAQLEKSRLLSDRFSAERPKGSFSTLEIQRTEQGDSAMYLCASSSPLANVLTFGAGSRLTVL.

The J gene is TRBJ1-3, the V gene TRBV7-9; TRBD1 is a possible D gene (5 bases). V was pared by 4 bases and J by 4 bases, with 17 bases between. The CDR3 contains 16 residues. Germline CDR1 SEHNR, CDR2 FQNEAQ (reference sequence). The CDR3 coding sequence is TGTGCCAGCAGCTCCGCGGCGGGGCAGAAAGGAAACACCATATATTTT. Encoded protein: CASSSAAGQKGNTIYF.

V gene TRBV10-2 combines with J gene TRBJ2-1, with 12 nucleotides matching TRBD1. There are 16 residues in the CDR3. The germline CDR1 and CDR2 sequences are WSHSY and SAAADI. With V trimmed by 6 bases and J by 0 bases, 3 bases remained unmatched. DNA of the CDR3: TGCGCCAGCAGGACGGGACAGGGGGCCTCCTACAATGAGCAGTTCTTC. Translation: CASRTGQGASYNEQFF.

This chain uses TRBV6-6 with TRBJ1-1; D may be TRBD1 (5 bases). V gave up 2 bases and J gave up 2 bases, with 15 bases separating them. The CDR3 extends over 16 amino acids. Germline lookup yields CDR1 MNHNY and CDR2 SVGAGI (reference sequence). The CDR3 sequence: CASSYGGGGPNTEAFF. CDR3 bases: TGTGCCAGCAGTTACGGCGGTGGGGGTCCCAACACTGAAGCTTTCTTT.

In its sample, this clone was seen once. This chain links TRBV7-2 with TRBJ1-2; maybe TRBD1 (5 bases). Between the trimmed V and J ends, which lost 4 bases and 3 bases, there was a span of 18 bases. The CDR3 is 16 residues long. The germline V gene has CDR1 SGHTA and CDR2 FQGNSA. CDR3 residues: CASSSGGTWEDYGYTF. CDR3 in DNA: TGTGCCAGCAGCTCTGGGGGGACGTGGGAGGACTATGGCTACACCTTC.

The chain combines TRBV4-1 with TRBJ2-3, with D possibly being TRBD2 (7 bases). V lost 4 bases and J 7 bases, leaving 24 bases between the germline ends. Per germline, CDR1 MGHRA and CDR2 YSYEKL. The CDR3 is 17 residues long. CDR3 nucleotides: TGCGCCAGCAGCCGAAGGGGGGGACGCAGCACAGAAAATACGCAGTATTTT. Amino acids: CASSRRGGRSTENTQYF.

V and J are TRBV19 and TRBJ1-2; TRBD1 matches at 9 bases. The CDR3 is made up of 17 amino acids. The J segment lost 0 bases and the V segment lost 4 bases, leaving 9 bases of the junction unmatched. The germline V gene encodes CDR1 LNHDA and CDR2 SQIVND (reference sequence). DNA of the CDR3: TGTGCCAGTAGTAACCTCGGGACAGGGATTTCTAACTATGGCTACACCTTC. It specifies CASSNLGTGISNYGYTF.

This sequence joins TRBV19 and TRBJ2-5, with TRBD2 matching 11 bases. V lost 3 bases and J lost 2; bases outside the gene matches: 5. CDR3 length: 16 amino acids. Per germline, CDR1 LNHDA and CDR2 SQIVND (reference sequence). CDR3: CASSMGLAAGQETQYF. CDR3 in DNA: TGTGCCAGTAGTATGGGACTAGCGGCGGGGCAAGAGACCCAGTACTTC.

CDR3 coding DNA: TGTGCCAGCAGCTTGGTAGGCCGGCGGGGGAACACTGAAGCTTTCTTT. Its translation: CASSLVGRRGNTEAFF. The chain employs TRBV5-6 and TRBJ1-1, with unresolved D. The CDR3 is 16 amino acids. Between the trimmed V and J ends, which lost 0 bases and 1 base, there was a span of 13 bases. Germline V gene lookup returns CDR1 SGHDT and CDR2 YYEEEE.

The chain couples TRBV28 to TRBJ2-1; D unresolved. The germline V gene has CDR1 MDHEN and CDR2 SYDVKM. The CDR3 totals 12 residues. Trimming shortened V by 3 bases and J by 13 bases, and 13 bases separated the two germline ends. The CDR3 region is CASSFSRRKQFF. The CDR3 nucleotides read TGTGCCAGCAGTTTCTCGCGGCGGAAACAGTTCTTC.

For the CDR3, the DNA is TGCGCCAGCAGCTTGGTTCCGCAGGCTAATGAAAAACTGTTTTTT. Its translation: CASSLVPQANEKLFF. The chain combines TRBV5-1 with TRBJ1-4; D uncertain. The CDR3 contains 15 residues. Germline V gene sequence: CDR1 SGHRS, CDR2 YFSETQ. Trimming left V 0 bases short and J 3 bases short, with 9 bases between.

The chain carries TRBV5-4 and TRBJ1-2; D uncertain. In germline, CDR1 is SGHNT, CDR2 YYREEE (reference sequence). The length of the CDR3 is 12 residues. V was shortened by 0 bases and J by 7 bases, with 7 bases between the two germline ends. This CDR3 reads CASSLDTAGYTF. DNA of the CDR3: TGTGCCAGCAGCTTGGACACGGCTGGCTACACCTTC.

The chain combines TRBV19 with TRBJ1-2; D uncertain. Between the trimmed V and J ends, which lost 1 base and 4 bases, there was a span of 13 bases. CDR1 and CDR2 from the germline V gene are LNHDA and SQIVND (reference sequence). This CDR3 spans 15 amino acids. This CDR3 is CASSIAPGGLYGYTF. The CDR3 bases are TGTGCCAGTAGTATAGCTCCCGGAGGGCTCTATGGCTACACCTTC.

The V gene is TRBV29-1, the J gene TRBJ2-6; D may be TRBD1 (5 bases). There are 15 residues in the CDR3. Germline V gives CDR1 SQVTM, CDR2 ANQGSEA. V lost 3 bases, J lost 0 bases, and 9 bases lay in between. The CDR3, as DNA: TGCAGCGTTGACAGGGCTACCTCTGGGGCCAACGTCCTGACTTTC. It encodes CSVDRATSGANVLTF.

Regarding this clone: This sample includes further DNA sequences coding for the same CDR3. This chain joins TRBV10-3 and TRBJ2-5; unclear D gene. This CDR3 region has 11 residues. The germline CDR1 and CDR2 sequences are ENHRY and SYGVKD. Trimming removed 1 base at V and 5 bases at J, with 2 bases between. In nucleotides, the CDR3 is TGTGCCATCAGTGAGTTGGAGACCCAGTACTTC. Translation: CAISELETQYF.

DNA for the CDR3: TGTGCCAGCAGTGAACTAGCGGGGGGGCCGAATGAGCAGTTCTTC. Residues: CASSELAGGPNEQFF. The rearrangement links TRBV6-1 to TRBJ2-1; 12 nucleotides align to TRBD2. This CDR3 contains 15 residues. Trimming at V came to 2 bases and at J to 7 bases, leaving 3 bases not matched to a gene. Per the germline V gene, CDR1 is MNHNS and CDR2 is SASEGT.